Shown below are 26 T cell receptor beta chains from a single sample sequenced in a study of blood T cell repertoires in COVID-19. Assay used: immunoSEQ multiplex PCR; TCRdb lists only in-frame clones, some missing. The table shows approximately 210,000 clones, with around four fifths occurring only once. Material: peripheral blood. All receptors come from a human donor in a cohort sampled during active COVID-19.

The V gene is TRBV5-6, the J gene TRBJ1-4; D remains unclear. CDR1 is SGHDT, CDR2 YYEEEE, per germline. The CDR3 is made up of 12 amino acids. V was trimmed by 1 base and J by 10 bases, leaving 8 bases between them. The CDR3 DNA follows: TGTGCCAGCAGCTTGTGGCCGGGAAAACTGTTTTTT. As protein: CASSLWPGKLFF.

This clone appeared once. The rearrangement links TRBV11-2 to TRBJ2-1; no reliable D call. In germline, CDR1 is SGHAT, CDR2 FQNNGV. V shed 0 bases and J shed 6 bases, with 12 bases lying between them. The CDR3 consists of 15 residues. The CDR3 region has the DNA TGTGCCAGCAGCTTAGACCCTAACCCAACCAATGAGCAGTTCTTC. It encodes CASSLDPNPTNEQFF.

V and J are TRBV30 and TRBJ2-5, with a possible D match to TRBD1 (5 bases). Trimming removed 2 bases from V and 5 bases from J, with 9 bases in between. The CDR3 is 12 residues long. Germline CDR1 GTSNPN, CDR2 SVGIG (reference sequence). The chain's CDR3 is CAWSRGTETQYF. CDR3 bases: TGTGCCTGGAGTAGGGGAACGGAGACCCAGTACTTC.

V usage is TRBV27 and J usage is TRBJ1-1, with D possibly being TRBD1 (6 bases). This CDR3 region has 14 residues. Germline V gene lookup returns CDR1 MNHEY and CDR2 SMNVEV (reference sequence). V lost 6 bases, J lost 4 bases, and 15 bases lay in between. The CDR3, as DNA: TGTGCCAGCAGGCTACAGGGAGTAGGCACTGAAGCTTTCTTT. Amino acids: CASRLQGVGTEAFF.

This sequence joins TRBV4-1 and TRBJ2-7; a weak D match, TRBD1 (5 bases). The V end lost 0 bases, the J end lost 0 bases, and 15 bases lay between the germline ends. Looked up from germline, CDR1 is MGHRA and CDR2 is YSYEKL. The CDR3 contains 17 residues. This CDR3 reads CASSQEMDTTDSYEQYV. For the CDR3, the DNA is TGCGCCAGCAGCCAAGAAATGGACACCACAGACTCCTACGAGCAGTACGTC.

The chain recombines TRBV2 with TRBJ1-4; 8 bases line up with TRBD1. The germline CDR1 and CDR2 sequences are SNHLY and FYNNEI. This CDR3 has 16 residues. Losses at the gene ends were 0 bases for V and 8 bases for J; bases not matched to a gene: 8. This CDR3 reads CASSEALGTGGEKLFF. The CDR3 DNA sequence: TGTGCCAGCAGTGAAGCGCTTGGTACAGGGGGAGAAAAACTGTTTTTT.

In this sample, this clone turned up a few times. The V call is TRBV19, the J call TRBJ1-6; D is perhaps TRBD1 (6 bases). The CDR3 has 14 amino acids. Trimming took 3 bases from V and 7 from J, leaving 10 bases between them. From germline, CDR1 is LNHDA and CDR2 SQIVND (reference sequence). The CDR3 region has the DNA TGTGCCAGTAGTATCCAGGGGCCCAATTCACCCCTCCACTTT. Protein sequence: CASSIQGPNSPLHF.

This clone was seen only once. The chain couples TRBV12-3 or TRBV12-4 to TRBJ1-2; no clear D gene. This CDR3 comprises 13 residues. Trimming cost V 1 base and J 7 bases, with 10 bases left between them. CDR3 sequence reads: CASSLGLAGGYTF. DNA of the CDR3: TGTGCCAGCAGTTTAGGTCTCGCGGGTGGCTACACCTTC.

This chain uses TRBV12-3 or TRBV12-4 with TRBJ1-2; D is perhaps TRBD1 (5 bases). The CDR3 has 13 amino acids. Trimming removed 11 bases from V and 4 bases from J, with 17 bases in between. The CDR3 sequence: CACSRGSGYGYTF. CDR3 in DNA: TGTGCCTGCTCACGGGGGTCCGGCTATGGCTACACCTTC.

The chain employs TRBV28 and TRBJ2-7; possible D gene TRBD1, 6 bases. The CDR3 spans 14 residues. The V gene lost 3 bases and the J gene lost 7 bases, with 16 bases spanning the gap. Looked up from germline, CDR1 is MDHEN and CDR2 is SYDVKM. The DNA for the CDR3 is TGTGCCAGCAGTTTGGGACATAATTTAGGGGAGCAGTACTTC. Its translation: CASSLGHNLGEQYF. The full variable domain, in which reference TRBV28 and TRBJ2-7 provide the parts outside the CDR3, is DVKVTQSSRYLVKRTGEKVFLECVQDMDHENMFWYRQDPGLGLRLIYFSYDVKMKEKGDIPEGYSVSREKKERFSLILESASTNQTSMYLCASSLGHNLGEQYFGPGTRLTVT.

About this clone: Other nucleotide sequences in the sample specify the same CDR3. V and J are TRBV19 and TRBJ2-2; tentatively, D is TRBD2 (5 bases). The CDR3 spans 12 residues. Germline values: CDR1 LNHDA, CDR2 SQIVND (reference sequence). V was cut by 5 bases and J by 5 bases, with 6 bases left in between. CDR3 coding DNA: TGTGCCAGTAGTGCGGGTACCGGGGAGCTGTTTTTT. Translated: CASSAGTGELFF.

CDR3 nucleotide sequence: TGTGCCAGCCGGATTCCGGGACAGGACGCGGCTGAGCAGTTCTTC. Amino acid sequence: CASRIPGQDAAEQFF. The rearrangement uses TRBV28 and TRBJ2-1, with TRBD1 identical over 8 bases. J lost 9 bases, V lost 8 bases, and 15 bases had no gene match. Germline assignment: CDR1 MDHEN and CDR2 SYDVKM. This CDR3 is built from 15 residues.

The V and J genes are TRBV18 and TRBJ1-4; 8 bases line up with TRBD1. The trim removed 4 bases at V and 8 bases at J, leaving 3 bases unmatched. The CDR3 runs to 13 residues. Germline V CDR1 and CDR2: KGHSH, LQKENI. CDR3 DNA sequence: TGTGCCAGCTCACTCGGACAGGGAGAAAAACTGTTTTTT. Protein: CASSLGQGEKLFF. The whole variable domain, remainder taken from reference TRBV18 and TRBJ1-4, is NAGVMQNPRHLVRRRGQEARLRCSPMKGHSHVYWYRQLPEEGLKFMVYLQKENIIDESGMPKERFSAEFPKEGPSILRIQQVVRGDSAAYFCASSLGQGEKLFFGSGTQLSVL.

The chain links TRBV2 to TRBJ2-1; possible D gene TRBD1, 5 bases. The CDR3 extends over 13 amino acids. The V end lost 6 bases, the J end lost 7 bases, and 13 bases lay between the germline ends. Germline V gene data show CDR1 as SNHLY and CDR2 as FYNNEI. DNA for the CDR3: TGTGCCAGCAGGGCACTACCAGGGAATGAGCAGTTCTTC. Translation gives CASRALPGNEQFF.

This clone was counted between two and nine times. The chain couples TRBV7-9 to TRBJ1-1; D is possibly TRBD1 (6 bases). Germline CDR1 is SEHNR and CDR2 is FQNEAQ (reference sequence). The germline V and J ends were trimmed by 1 base and 10 bases, with 16 bases remaining between them. This CDR3 is 14 amino acids long. The CDR3 coding sequence is TGTGCCAGCAGCTTAGGCTCACAGGGAGAAGGAGCTTTCTTT. Residues: CASSLGSQGEGAFF.

The chain employs TRBV10-3 and TRBJ2-6; D perhaps matches TRBD1 (6 bases). Germline V CDR1 and CDR2: ENHRY, SYGVKD. The CDR3 is 15 residues long. Between the trimmed V and J ends, which lost 11 bases and 0 bases, there was a span of 14 bases. The CDR3 protein is CASRGSFSGANVLTF. In DNA, the CDR3 is TGTGCCTCAAGGGGGTCGTTCTCTGGGGCCAACGTCCTGACTTTC.

The chain uses TRBV19 and TRBJ2-5; TRBD1 might be the D (6 bases). The CDR3 loop spans 17 amino acids. V dropped 2 bases and J dropped 2 bases, with 18 bases sitting between them. Germline CDR1 and CDR2: LNHDA and SQIVND (reference sequence). The DNA for the CDR3 is TGTGCCAGTAGTATACCAACGGACAGAGCCCATCAAGAGACCCAGTACTTC. Translated, it gives CASSIPTDRAHQETQYF.

The chain couples TRBV20-1 to TRBJ2-7, with a weak D call TRBD2 (5 bases). Trimming left V 3 bases short and J 6 bases short, with 15 bases between. This CDR3 spans 13 amino acids. Germline V gene lookup returns CDR1 DFQATT and CDR2 SNEGSKA (reference sequence). CDR3 nucleotide sequence: TGCAGTGCTAGTTCGGGGTCCACCCGCGAGCAGTACTTC. Translating it yields CSASSGSTREQYF.

J is TRBJ1-5 and V is TRBV2, with D perhaps matching TRBD1 (6 bases). The CDR3 spans 13 residues. The germline CDR1 and CDR2 sequences are SNHLY and FYNNEI. Between the trimmed V and J ends, which lost 8 bases and 4 bases, there was a span of 12 bases. Here the CDR3 reads CASGQGLNQPQHF. The CDR3 nucleotides read TGTGCCAGCGGTCAGGGGCTAAATCAGCCCCAGCATTTT.

The chain uses TRBV4-2 and TRBJ2-5; D possibly corresponds to TRBD1 (5 bases). V was clipped by 1 base and J by 0 bases, with 6 bases between them. From germline, CDR1 is LGHNA and CDR2 YNFKEQ. The CDR3 has 14 amino acids. The CDR3 sequence is CASSQGQHQETQYF. The CDR3 DNA is TGTGCCAGCAGCCAAGGACAGCACCAAGAGACCCAGTACTTC.

The V and J genes are TRBV2 and TRBJ1-4; 10 bases align to TRBD1. The CDR3 extends over 14 amino acids. Losses at the gene ends were 3 bases for V and 13 bases for J; bases not matched to a gene: 8. Germline-derived CDR1 and CDR2 are SNHLY and FYNNEI. Written as DNA, the CDR3 is TGTGCCAGCAGTGACCGGGACAGGGGCTTCGGACTGTTTTTT. This gives the protein CASSDRDRGFGLFF. Drawing the rest from reference TRBV2 and TRBJ1-4, the complete variable domain is EPEVTQTPSHQVTQMGQEVILRCVPISNHLYFYWYRQILGQKVEFLVSFYNNEISEKSEIFDDQFSVERPDGSNFTLKIRSTKLEDSAMYFCASSDRDRGFGLFFGSGTQLSVL.

V is TRBV6-2 or TRBV6-3 and J is TRBJ1-1; unclear D gene. CDR1 MNHEY and CDR2 SVGEGT come from the germline V gene. The CDR3 sequence is 12 residues long. Trimming removed 0 bases from V and 8 bases from J, with 7 bases in between. The CDR3 here is CASSYSSQEAFF. In DNA form, the CDR3 reads TGTGCCAGCAGTTACTCTTCCCAAGAAGCTTTCTTT.

This sequence joins TRBV5-1 and TRBJ2-2, with D possibly being TRBD1 (5 bases). Per the germline V gene, CDR1 is SGHRS and CDR2 is YFSETQ. Trimming took off 0 bases at V and 6 bases at J, with 9 bases between the two ends. The CDR3 totals 14 residues. The CDR3 reads CASSLAVGAGELFF. In DNA, the CDR3 is TGCGCCAGCAGCTTGGCTGTAGGGGCCGGGGAGCTGTTTTTT.

This clone showed up just a few times. This rearrangement joins TRBV7-3 to TRBJ1-6, with D hard to call. The CDR3 spans 13 residues. With 5 bases removed from V and 5 bases from J, the gap between germline ends came to 7 bases. Germline loops: CDR1 SGHTA, CDR2 FQGTGA. The CDR3 DNA sequence: TGTGCCAGCAGCCCCGGGAATAATTCACCCCTCCACTTT. Its translation: CASSPGNNSPLHF.

This chain links TRBV6-1 with TRBJ2-5; D call uncertain. V dropped 0 bases and J dropped 1 base, with 6 bases sitting between them. Germline-derived CDR1 and CDR2 are MNHNS and SASEGT. The CDR3 spans 14 residues. DNA for the CDR3: TGTGCCAGCAGTGAAGCCAACATCCAAGAGACCCAGTACTTC. This gives the protein CASSEANIQETQYF.

The chain uses TRBV18 and TRBJ2-5; 12 bases align to TRBD1. V gave up 0 bases and J gave up 1 base; unmatched junction bases: 3. Looked up from germline, CDR1 is KGHSH and CDR2 is LQKENI. This CDR3 spans 17 amino acids. The chain's CDR3 is CASSPPRGQGAQETQYF. Written as DNA, the CDR3 is TGTGCCAGCTCACCACCTAGGGGACAGGGGGCCCAAGAGACCCAGTACTTC.